The source of this TCR beta chain is a study of Ad26.COV2.S vaccination and SARS-CoV-2 variants. In the study overall: Trial arm assignment for the donor was COV1001 Ad26.COV2.S. Doses of Ad26.COV2.S were injected into muscle once or twice, 56 days apart.

Of note for this clone: Antigen: not known.

Study outcomes and limitations: It was reported that spike-specific CD8+ and CD4+ T cell responses were substantially broad after vaccination.

Between the trimmed V and J ends, which lost 8 bases and 2 bases, there was a span of 23 bases. Germline V gene sequence: CDR1 SGHAT, CDR2 FQNNGV. This CDR3 has 17 residues. Indicated treatment: around 19 received Ad26.COV2.S at low or high dose, single or two shots; 5 received placebo; per-sample allocation not given. The samples were gathered on day 63 after the first injection of vaccine or placebo. Vaccine was an Ad26 vector expressing Wuhan-strain SARS-CoV-2 spike. The repertoire was sequenced with immunoSEQ multiplex PCR; TCRdb's copy has only in-frame clones and lacks some. The sample shows some 300,000 clones, 85% of them seen only once.

The sequencing here drew on peripheral blood, taken in a trial of Ad26.COV2.S vaccine versus placebo. This clonotype was obtained from a person aged 18 to 65 who received the Ad26.COV2.S COVID-19 vaccine or a placebo. The chain joins TRBV11-2 to TRBJ2-3; a weak D match, TRBD1 (6 bases). Here the CDR3 reads CASDRTPHDTHTDTQYF. Here the CDR3 DNA reads TGTGCCAGCGACAGGACCCCACATGACACACACACAGATACGCAGTATTTT.